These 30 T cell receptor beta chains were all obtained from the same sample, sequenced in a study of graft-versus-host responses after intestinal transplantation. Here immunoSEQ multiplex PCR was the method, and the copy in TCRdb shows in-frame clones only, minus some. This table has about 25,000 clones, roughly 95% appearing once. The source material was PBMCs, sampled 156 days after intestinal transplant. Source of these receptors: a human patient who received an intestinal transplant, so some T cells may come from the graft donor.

CDR3 residues: CASSDVGQVSYEQYF. DNA for the CDR3: TGTGCCAGCAGCGACGTGGGACAGGTCTCCTACGAGCAGTACTTC. V is TRBV5-4 and J is TRBJ2-7, with 8 bases fitting TRBD1. CDR1 and CDR2 from the germline V gene are SGHNT and YYREEE (reference sequence). The V and J ends lost 4 bases and 0 bases, in that order; junction bases with no gene match: 6. The CDR3 consists of 15 residues.

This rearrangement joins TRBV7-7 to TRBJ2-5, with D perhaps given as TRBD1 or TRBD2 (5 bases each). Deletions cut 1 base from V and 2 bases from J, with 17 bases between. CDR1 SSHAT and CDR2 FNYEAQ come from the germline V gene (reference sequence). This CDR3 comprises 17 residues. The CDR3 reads CASSLGVFGAKQETQYF. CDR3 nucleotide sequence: TGTGCCAGCAGCTTAGGTGTCTTCGGGGCCAAGCAAGAGACCCAGTACTTC.

The DNA for the CDR3 is TGTGCCTGGAGTGTCGGCGACTACGAGCAGTACTTC. This sequence encodes CAWSVGDYEQYF. The chain couples TRBV30 to TRBJ2-7; no clear D gene. The germline gives CDR1 GTSNPN, CDR2 SVGIG (reference sequence). The CDR3 extends over 12 amino acids. Between the trimmed V and J ends, which lost 0 bases and 3 bases, there was a span of 6 bases.

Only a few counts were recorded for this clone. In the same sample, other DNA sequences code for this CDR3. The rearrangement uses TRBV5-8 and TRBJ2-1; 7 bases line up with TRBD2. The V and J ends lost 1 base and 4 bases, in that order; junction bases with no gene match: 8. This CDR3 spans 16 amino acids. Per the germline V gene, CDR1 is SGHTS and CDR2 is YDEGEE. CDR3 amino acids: CASSLWEGRPYNEQFF. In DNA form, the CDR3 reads TGTGCCAGCAGCTTGTGGGAGGGTCGTCCTTACAATGAGCAGTTCTTC.

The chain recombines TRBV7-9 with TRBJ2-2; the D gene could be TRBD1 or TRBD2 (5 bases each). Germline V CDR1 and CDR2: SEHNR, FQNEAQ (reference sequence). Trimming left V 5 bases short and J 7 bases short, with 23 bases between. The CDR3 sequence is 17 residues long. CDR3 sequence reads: CASSPKPRGRAVGELFF. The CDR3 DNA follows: TGTGCCAGCAGCCCCAAACCCCGGGGCAGGGCCGTCGGGGAGCTGTTTTTT.

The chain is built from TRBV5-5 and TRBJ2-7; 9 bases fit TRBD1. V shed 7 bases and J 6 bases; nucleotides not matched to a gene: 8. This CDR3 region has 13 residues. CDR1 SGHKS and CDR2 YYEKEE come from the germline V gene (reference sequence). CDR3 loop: CASGDRVYGEQYF. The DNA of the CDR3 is TGTGCCAGCGGGGACAGGGTTTATGGCGAGCAGTACTTC.

Here the CDR3 DNA reads TGTGCCTGGAGTGGAGGGTTCGGTGAGCAGTTCTTC. Translation: CAWSGGFGEQFF. This chain links TRBV30 with TRBJ2-1; TRBD2 might be the D (5 bases). Between the trimmed V and J ends, which lost 1 base and 9 bases, there was a span of 10 bases. The CDR3 is 12 residues long. Per germline, CDR1 GTSNPN and CDR2 SVGIG (reference sequence).

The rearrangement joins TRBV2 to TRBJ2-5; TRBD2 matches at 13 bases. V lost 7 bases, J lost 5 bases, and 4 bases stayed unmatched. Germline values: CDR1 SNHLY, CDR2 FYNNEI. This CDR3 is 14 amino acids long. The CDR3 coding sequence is TGTGCCAGCAATGGACTAGCGGGGGTGGAGACCCAGTACTTC. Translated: CASNGLAGVETQYF.

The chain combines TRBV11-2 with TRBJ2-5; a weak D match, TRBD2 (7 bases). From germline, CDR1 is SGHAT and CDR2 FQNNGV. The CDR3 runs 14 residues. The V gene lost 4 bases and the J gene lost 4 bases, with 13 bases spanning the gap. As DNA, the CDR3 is TGTGCCAGCAGCTCGCATGCGGGGGCAGAGACCCAGTACTTC. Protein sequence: CASSSHAGAETQYF.

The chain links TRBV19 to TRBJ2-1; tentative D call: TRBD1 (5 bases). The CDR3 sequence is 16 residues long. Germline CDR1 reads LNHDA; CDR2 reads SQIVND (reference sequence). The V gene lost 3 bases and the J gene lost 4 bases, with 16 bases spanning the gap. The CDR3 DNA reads TGTGCCAGTAGTATGGCACAGGCCCTAAGATACAATGAGCAGTTCTTC. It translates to CASSMAQALRYNEQFF.

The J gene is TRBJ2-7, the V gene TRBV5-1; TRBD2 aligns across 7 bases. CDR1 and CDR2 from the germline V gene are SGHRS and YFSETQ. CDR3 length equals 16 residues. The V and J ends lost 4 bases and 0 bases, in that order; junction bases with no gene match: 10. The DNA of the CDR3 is TGCGCCAGCAGCCTCCGAGTGGGGGGGACCTCCTACGAGCAGTACTTC. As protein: CASSLRVGGTSYEQYF.

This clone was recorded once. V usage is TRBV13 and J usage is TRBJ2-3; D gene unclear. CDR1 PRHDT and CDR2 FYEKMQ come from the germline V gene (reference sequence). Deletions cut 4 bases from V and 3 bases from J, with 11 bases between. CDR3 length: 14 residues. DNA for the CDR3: TGTGCCAGCAGCTCGTCCCTGGGTACAGATACGCAGTATTTT. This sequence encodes CASSSSLGTDTQYF.

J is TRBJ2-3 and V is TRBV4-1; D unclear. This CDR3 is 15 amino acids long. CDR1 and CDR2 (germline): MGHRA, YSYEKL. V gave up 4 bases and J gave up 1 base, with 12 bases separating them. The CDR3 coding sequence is TGCGCCAGCAGCCTGACTGCCCCTGGCACAGATACGCAGTATTTT. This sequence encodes CASSLTAPGTDTQYF.

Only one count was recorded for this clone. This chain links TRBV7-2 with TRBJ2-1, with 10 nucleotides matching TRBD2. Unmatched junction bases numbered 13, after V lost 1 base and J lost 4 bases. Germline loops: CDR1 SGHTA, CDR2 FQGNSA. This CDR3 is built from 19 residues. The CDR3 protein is CASSLGVWTRTSGYNEQFF. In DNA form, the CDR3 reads TGTGCCAGCAGCTTAGGAGTGTGGACGCGGACTAGCGGATACAATGAGCAGTTCTTC.

The CDR3 spells CARSSRGQQYF. The CDR3 region has the DNA TGTGCCAGAAGCTCCCGGGGCCAGCAGTACTTC. The chain joins TRBV5-3 to TRBJ2-7; D tentatively fits TRBD1 or TRBD2 (5 bases each). TRBV5-3 is an ORF, with its function uncertain. This CDR3 is built from 11 residues. Trimming removed 3 bases from V and 8 bases from J, with 9 bases in between.

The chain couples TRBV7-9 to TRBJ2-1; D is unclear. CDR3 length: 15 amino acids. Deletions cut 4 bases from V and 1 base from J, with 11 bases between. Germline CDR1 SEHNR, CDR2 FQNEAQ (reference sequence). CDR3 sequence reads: CASSSPQLSYNEQFF. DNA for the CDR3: TGTGCCAGCAGCTCCCCCCAACTATCCTACAATGAGCAGTTCTTC.

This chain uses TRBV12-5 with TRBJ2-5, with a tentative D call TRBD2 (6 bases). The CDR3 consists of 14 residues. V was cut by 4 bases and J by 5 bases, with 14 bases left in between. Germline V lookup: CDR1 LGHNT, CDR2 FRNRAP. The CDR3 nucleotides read TGTGCTAGTGGTTCGAGAAATGGGGGGGAGACCCAGTACTTC. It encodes CASGSRNGGETQYF.

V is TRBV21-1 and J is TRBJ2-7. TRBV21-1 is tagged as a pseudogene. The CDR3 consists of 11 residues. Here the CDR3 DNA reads TGTGCCAGCAGCAAAAACTACGAGCAGTACTTC. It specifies CASSKNYEQYF.

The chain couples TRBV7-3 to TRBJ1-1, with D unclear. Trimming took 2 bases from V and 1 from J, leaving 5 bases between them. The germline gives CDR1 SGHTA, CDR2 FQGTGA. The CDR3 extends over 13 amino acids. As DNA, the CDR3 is TGTGCCAGCAGCTTAGAAGGGAACACTGAAGCTTTCTTT. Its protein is CASSLEGNTEAFF. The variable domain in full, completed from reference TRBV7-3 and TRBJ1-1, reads GAGVSQTPSNKVTEKGKYVELRCDPISGHTALYWYRQSLGQGPEFLIYFQGTGAADDSGLPNDRFFAVRPEGSVSTLKIQRTERGDSAVYLCASSLEGNTEAFFGQGTRLTVV.

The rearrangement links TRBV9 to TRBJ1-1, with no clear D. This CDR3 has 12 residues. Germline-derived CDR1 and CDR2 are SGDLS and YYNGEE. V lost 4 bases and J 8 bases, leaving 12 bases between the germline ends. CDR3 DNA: TGTGCCAGCAGCCCCCGTCGGGGAGAAGCTTTCTTT. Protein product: CASSPRRGEAFF.

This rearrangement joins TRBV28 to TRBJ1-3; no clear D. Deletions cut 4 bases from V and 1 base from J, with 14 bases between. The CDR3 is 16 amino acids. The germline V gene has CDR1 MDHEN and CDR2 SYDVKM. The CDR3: CASSSPGEGSGNTIYF. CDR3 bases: TGTGCCAGCAGTTCGCCAGGAGAGGGTTCTGGAAACACCATATATTTT.

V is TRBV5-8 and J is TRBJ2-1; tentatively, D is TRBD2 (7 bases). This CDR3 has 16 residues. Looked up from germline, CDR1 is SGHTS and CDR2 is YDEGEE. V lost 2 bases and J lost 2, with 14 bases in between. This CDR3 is CASSFFTGGAYNEQFF. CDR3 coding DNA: TGTGCCAGCAGCTTTTTCACGGGGGGCGCCTACAATGAGCAGTTCTTC.

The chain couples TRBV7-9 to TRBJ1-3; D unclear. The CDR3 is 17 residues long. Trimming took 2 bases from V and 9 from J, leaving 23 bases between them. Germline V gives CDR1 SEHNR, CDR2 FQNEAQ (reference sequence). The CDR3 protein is CASSLSRPQTRPRTIYF. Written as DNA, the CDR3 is TGTGCCAGCAGCTTATCCCGCCCCCAGACACGGCCTCGCACCATATATTTT. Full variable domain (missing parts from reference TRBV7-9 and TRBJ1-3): DTGVSQNPRHKITKRGQNVTFRCDPISEHNRLYWYRQTLGQGPEFLTYFQNEAQLEKSRLLSDRFSAERPKGSFSTLEIQRTEQGDSAMYLCASSLSRPQTRPRTIYFGEGSWLTVV.

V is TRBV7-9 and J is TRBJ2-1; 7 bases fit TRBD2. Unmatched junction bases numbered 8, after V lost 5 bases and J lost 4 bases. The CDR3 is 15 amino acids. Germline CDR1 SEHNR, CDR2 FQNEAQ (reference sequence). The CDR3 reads CASSPGDGGYNEQFF. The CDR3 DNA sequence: TGTGCCAGCAGCCCGGGTGACGGGGGGTACAATGAGCAGTTCTTC.

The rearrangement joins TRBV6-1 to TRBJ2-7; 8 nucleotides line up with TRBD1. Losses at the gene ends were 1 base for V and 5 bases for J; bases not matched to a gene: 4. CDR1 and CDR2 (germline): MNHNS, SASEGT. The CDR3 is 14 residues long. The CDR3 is CASSEGRGLDEQYF. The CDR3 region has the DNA TGTGCCAGCAGTGAAGGCAGGGGGCTCGACGAGCAGTACTTC.

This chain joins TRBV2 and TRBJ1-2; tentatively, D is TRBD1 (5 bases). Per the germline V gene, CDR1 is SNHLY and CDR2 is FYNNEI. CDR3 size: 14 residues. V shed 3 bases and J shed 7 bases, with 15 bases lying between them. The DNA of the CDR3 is TGTGCCAGCAGTGATGGATGGGGGGGGAGTGGCTACACCTTC. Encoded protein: CASSDGWGGSGYTF.

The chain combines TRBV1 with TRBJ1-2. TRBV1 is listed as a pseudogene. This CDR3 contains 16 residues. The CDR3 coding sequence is TGCACCAGCAGCGAAACACGTGTGCGAAAGACCTATGGCTACACCTTC. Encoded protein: CTSSETRVRKTYGYTF.

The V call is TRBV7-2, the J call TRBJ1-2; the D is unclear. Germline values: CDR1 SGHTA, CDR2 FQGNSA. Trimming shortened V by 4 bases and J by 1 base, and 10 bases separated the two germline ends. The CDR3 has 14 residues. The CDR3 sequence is CASSSVPNNYGYTF. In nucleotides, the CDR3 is TGTGCCAGCAGCTCCGTGCCTAATAACTATGGCTACACCTTC. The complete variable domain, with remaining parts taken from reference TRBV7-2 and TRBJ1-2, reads GAGVSQSPSNKVTEKGKDVELRCDPISGHTALYWYRQSLGQGLEFLIYFQGNSAPDKSGLPSDRFSAERTGGSVSTLTIQRTQQEDSAVYLCASSSVPNNYGYTFGSGTRLTVV.

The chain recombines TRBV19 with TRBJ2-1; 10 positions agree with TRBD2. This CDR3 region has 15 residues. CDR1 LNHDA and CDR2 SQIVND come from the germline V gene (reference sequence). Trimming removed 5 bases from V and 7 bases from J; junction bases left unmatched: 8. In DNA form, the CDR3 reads TGTGCCAGTAGTCCTCAGCGGGAGGGGATAAATGAGCAGTTCTTC. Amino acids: CASSPQREGINEQFF.

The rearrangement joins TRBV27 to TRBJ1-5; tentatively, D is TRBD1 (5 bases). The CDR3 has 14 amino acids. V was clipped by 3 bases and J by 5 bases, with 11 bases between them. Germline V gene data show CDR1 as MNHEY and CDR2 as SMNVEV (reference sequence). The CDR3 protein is CASSLSGTHQPQHF. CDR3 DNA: TGTGCCAGCAGTTTGTCGGGGACTCATCAGCCCCAGCATTTT.